This is a list of T cell receptor beta chains from one sample in a study of T cell changes during pregnancy in multiple sclerosis. The repertoire was sequenced with immunoSEQ multiplex PCR; TCRdb's copy has only in-frame clones and lacks some. This sample has tens of thousands of clones; 91% occur once, and the top ten carry approximately 0.71%. The starting material was peripheral blood, obtained in the third trimester of pregnancy. These receptors all stem from a female donor in good health, enrolled as a control in a pregnancy study. The CDR3 runs from the conserved cysteine through the conserved F or W. The D gene is left open where the match is weak. Some rows have no size entry. The others give once, few or many, or a class for an expanded clone.

size,J,V,D,DNA,CDR3
-,TRBJ1-5,TRBV5-8,-,TGTGCCAGCAGCCCCGCCTATAGCAATCAGCCCCAGCATTTT,CASSPAYSNQPQHF
-,TRBJ1-5,TRBV20-1,-,TGCAGTGCTAGGAGCCTTCAGCCCCAGCATTTT,CSARSLQPQHF
-,TRBJ2-3,TRBV5-6,-,TGTGCCAGCAGCTTGGAATTCGCAGATACGCAGTATTTT,CASSLEFADTQYF
few,TRBJ2-7,TRBV29-1,TRBD1,TGCAGCGTTGAAGGAGGGGACAGGTCCTACGAGCAGTACTTC,CSVEGGDRSYEQYF
-,TRBJ1-4,TRBV19,TRBD1,TGTGCCAGTAGTCCGCGGACAGGGGGTTATGAAAAACTGTTTTTT,CASSPRTGGYEKLFF
-,TRBJ1-5,TRBV7-2,-,TGTGCCAGCAGCGCCGGCGGTCAGCCCCAGCATTTT,CASSAGGQPQHF
few,TRBJ1-6,TRBV9,-,TGTGCCAGCAGCGTCCAGATTAATTCACCCCTCCACTTT,CASSVQINSPLHF
few,TRBJ2-1,TRBV7-2,-,TGTGCCAGCAGCTTAGCCAACTACCCCAATGAGCAGTTCTTC,CASSLANYPNEQFF
-,TRBJ1-2,TRBV7-2,-,TGTGCAACGAAGGGGCTAGTTAACTATGGCTACACCTTC,CATKGLVNYGYTF
once,TRBJ1-1,TRBV7-9,-,TGTGCCAGCAGCTCGGTCCCTGAAGCTTTCTTT,CASSSVPEAFF
-,TRBJ1-2,TRBV4-2,TRBD1,TGTGCCAGCAGCCCCTTCGGGGGACAGGGAAGTTATGGCTACACCTTC,CASSPFGGQGSYGYTF
few,TRBJ1-6,TRBV19,TRBD1,TGTGCCAGTAGTATTGAGGGGGCGCAGGGGTCACCCCTCCACTTT,CASSIEGAQGSPLHF
-,TRBJ2-6,TRBV5-1,-,TGCGCCAGCAGCCTGCCTCAGGGGACAGGGGCCAACGTCCTGACTTTC,CASSLPQGTGANVLTF
once,TRBJ2-5,TRBV27,TRBD2,TGTGCCAGCAGTCTGACTAGCGGCCTACAAGAGACCCAGTACTTC,CASSLTSGLQETQYF
-,TRBJ2-7,TRBV9,TRBD1,TGTGCCAGCAGCGCGGGGGCAGGGGGCTTGTACGAGCAGTACTTC,CASSAGAGGLYEQYF
-,TRBJ2-5,TRBV7-2,-,TGTGCCAGCAGCCCAGGGAGGGGGGTGGCCCAGTACTTC,CASSPGRGVAQYF
-,TRBJ2-3,TRBV10-2,-,TGCGCCAGCAGTTGGACACCTAGCACAGATACGCAGTATTTT,CASSWTPSTDTQYF
-,TRBJ2-7,TRBV6-5,-,TGTGCCAGCAGTTACCGGGGACTTCCTTACGAGCAGTACTTC,CASSYRGLPYEQYF
-,TRBJ2-3,TRBV4-2,TRBD2,TGTGCCAGCAGCCAAGCGTGGACGGGGGGAGGGGATACGCAGTATTTT,CASSQAWTGGGDTQYF
once,TRBJ2-6,TRBV7-9,-,TGTGCCAGCAGCACCGCCGGGATCCCTATCTCTGGGGCCAACGTCCTGACTTTC,CASSTAGIPISGANVLTF
-,TRBJ1-2,TRBV10-3,TRBD1,TGTGCCATCAGCTCCACAGGGGCCGGTGGCTACACCTTC,CAISSTGAGGYTF
-,TRBJ2-7,TRBV28,-,TGTGCCATCCAAGGGGGCGGGACGTACGAGCAGTACTTC,CAIQGGGTYEQYF